Listed here are 4 T cell receptor beta chains from one sample, sequenced in a study of OX40 agonist ivuxolimab in advanced cancers. Using immunoSEQ multiplex PCR, the repertoire was profiled, and TCRdb retains in-frame clones only, with some absent. This sample has approximately 88,000 clones, with around nine tenths found just once. This specimen consisted of CD4+ or CD8+ T cells sorted from blood, obtained in a trial of the OX40 agonist ivuxolimab. Receptors were obtained from an adult with an advanced solid tumor such as melanoma, head and neck, liver or kidney cancer.

The V and J genes are TRBV29-1 and TRBJ1-1; D uncertain. Between the trimmed V and J ends, which lost 4 bases and 4 bases, there was a span of 4 bases. Germline V CDR1 and CDR2: SQVTM, ANQGSEA. This CDR3 contains 10 residues. The CDR3 loop is CSVVATEAFF. The CDR3 DNA is TGCAGCGTTGTGGCCACTGAAGCTTTCTTT.

The V call is TRBV18, the J call TRBJ2-5; 9 bases match TRBD2. The CDR3 length is 14 residues. Germline V lookup: CDR1 KGHSH, CDR2 LQKENI. V lost 0 bases to trimming and J lost 4 bases; unmatched junction nucleotides: 0. Written as DNA, the CDR3 is TGTGCCAGCTCACCACCTAGCGGGAGAGAGACCCAGTACTTC. Translated: CASSPPSGRETQYF.

This clone was counted ten times or more. The chain joins TRBV2 to TRBJ1-5; possible D gene TRBD1, 6 bases. Trimming pared 2 bases from V and 1 base from J, leaving 9 bases between. The V gene's germline CDR1 is SNHLY and CDR2 FYNNEI. This CDR3 contains 15 residues. The CDR3 loop reads CASSEQGLSNQPQHF. Here the CDR3 DNA reads TGTGCCAGCAGTGAACAGGGGTTAAGCAATCAGCCCCAGCATTTT.

The rearrangement uses TRBV27 and TRBJ1-5; D not resolved. V dropped 3 bases and J dropped 4 bases, with 4 bases sitting between them. Germline CDR1 MNHEY, CDR2 SMNVEV (reference sequence). The CDR3 has 12 residues. The CDR3 region is CASSFLNQPQHF. The CDR3 DNA reads as TGTGCCAGCAGTTTTCTTAATCAGCCCCAGCATTTT.